A single sample is the source of the 28 T cell receptor beta chains below, sequenced in a study of PD-1 blockade in classical Hodgkin lymphoma. Each patient relapsed following autologous stem cell transplantation, and prior brentuximab vedotin exposure differed. Here immunoSEQ multiplex PCR was the method, and the copy in TCRdb shows in-frame clones only, minus some. Among 150,000 or so clones listed, 78% were seen once. Sequenced here: peripheral blood mononuclear cells (PBMCs), sampled before the second cycle of nivolumab. Receptor source: a human donor with classical Hodgkin lymphoma.

This clone has only one observation. V and J are TRBV5-1 and TRBJ1-1, with D possibly TRBD1 on 5 matching bases. This CDR3 is 13 amino acids long. V lost 0 bases to trimming and J lost 5 bases, with 8 bases between them. From germline, CDR1 is SGHRS and CDR2 YFSETQ. The CDR3 here is CASSLGRATEAFF. The CDR3 DNA is TGCGCCAGCAGCTTGGGCAGGGCGACTGAAGCTTTCTTT.

This clone was seen a few times. V gene TRBV5-1 combines with J gene TRBJ2-5; 16 positions match TRBD2. The CDR3 covers 19 residues. V lost 5 bases, J lost 5 bases, and 15 bases stayed unmatched. Germline V CDR1 and CDR2: SGHRS, YFSETQ. The CDR3 DNA reads as TGCGCCAGCAGACCGCAACCGGGACTAGCGGGGGGGCGGTCGGAGACCCAGTACTTC. This sequence encodes CASRPQPGLAGGRSETQYF. Supplemented by reference TRBV5-1 and TRBJ2-5, the full variable domain reads KAGVTQTPRYLIKTRGQQVTLSCSPISGHRSVSWYQQTPGQGLQFLFEYFSETQRNKGNFPGRFSGRQFSNSRSEMNVSTLELGDSALYLCASRPQPGLAGGRSETQYFGPGTRLLVL.

The genes are TRBV6-5 and TRBJ1-3; D perhaps matches TRBD1 (6 bases). From germline, CDR1 is MNHEY and CDR2 SVGAGI. V dropped 0 bases and J dropped 4 bases, with 13 bases sitting between them. The CDR3 covers 16 residues. CDR3 loop: CASSYSLGAQGNTIYF. CDR3 bases: TGTGCCAGCAGTTACTCTCTGGGGGCACAAGGAAACACCATATATTTT.

The V gene is TRBV5-1, the J gene TRBJ2-5, with D possibly called TRBD1 or TRBD2 (5 bases each). The tail of the sequence fits TRBJ2-7 better, so the J call may be wrong. There are 14 residues in the CDR3. The germline gives CDR1 SGHRS, CDR2 YFSETQ. The CDR3 loop reads CASSLGGSPAEQYF. CDR3 DNA sequence: TGCGCCAGCAGCTTGGGGGGGTCCCCTGCCGAGCAGTACTTC.

The chain combines TRBV27 with TRBJ2-7; maybe TRBD2 (6 bases). V was cut by 6 bases and J by 0 bases, with 15 bases left in between. Per the germline V gene, CDR1 is MNHEY and CDR2 is SMNVEV (reference sequence). The CDR3 extends over 15 amino acids. In nucleotides, the CDR3 is TGTGCCAGCAGCCCCTTTGACGGGAGCTCCTACGAGCAGTACTTC. It translates to CASSPFDGSSYEQYF.

The chain carries TRBV5-6 and TRBJ1-3, with D unresolved. CDR3 length equals 16 residues. V was clipped by 0 bases and J by 1 base, with 11 bases between them. Looked up from germline, CDR1 is SGHDT and CDR2 is YYEEEE. The CDR3 is CASSLEEVYSGNTIYF. The CDR3, as DNA: TGTGCCAGCAGCTTGGAAGAGGTTTATTCTGGAAACACCATATATTTT. Using reference TRBV5-6 and TRBJ1-3 for the parts outside the CDR3, the full variable domain is DAGVTQSPTHLIKTRGQQVTLRCSPKSGHDTVSWYQQALGQGPQFIFQYYEEEERQRGNFPDRFSGHQFPNYSSELNVNALLLGDSALYLCASSLEEVYSGNTIYFGEGSWLTVV.

The chain couples TRBV5-6 to TRBJ2-1; D is uncertain. CDR3 length: 11 residues. V gave up 0 bases and J gave up 10 bases, with 5 bases separating them. Germline V lookup: CDR1 SGHDT, CDR2 YYEEEE. The CDR3 DNA sequence: TGTGCCAGCAGCTTGGTGCGGGAGCAGTTCTTC. Translating it yields CASSLVREQFF.

The chain employs TRBV2 and TRBJ2-3; D not resolved. The V gene lost 0 bases and the J gene lost 5 bases, with 9 bases spanning the gap. The CDR3 runs 14 residues. The V gene's germline CDR1 is SNHLY and CDR2 FYNNEI. The CDR3 DNA follows: TGTGCCAGCAGTGAAGCGCTTCGAGGAGATACGCAGTATTTT. Translating it yields CASSEALRGDTQYF.

Here the CDR3 DNA reads TGTGCCAGCAGCTTAGCAGCCGGCACCGGGGAGCTGTTTTTT. Protein product: CASSLAAGTGELFF. V and J are TRBV11-3 and TRBJ2-2; D remains ambiguous. The germline V gene encodes CDR1 SGHNT and CDR2 YENEEA. CDR3 length equals 14 residues. Trimming took 1 base from V and 4 from J, leaving 7 bases between them.

The rearrangement joins TRBV5-1 to TRBJ2-1; possible D gene TRBD1, 5 bases. Germline values: CDR1 SGHRS, CDR2 YFSETQ. V was pared by 2 bases and J by 6 bases, with 12 bases between. The CDR3 loop spans 14 amino acids. CDR3 protein: CASSLGAQSNEQFF. CDR3 DNA: TGCGCCAGCAGCTTAGGGGCCCAGAGCAATGAGCAGTTCTTC.

The chain joins TRBV5-6 to TRBJ1-1, with D perhaps matching TRBD1 (6 bases). V was shortened by 2 bases and J by 1 base, with 15 bases between the two germline ends. The germline V gene has CDR1 SGHDT and CDR2 YYEEEE. There are 16 residues in the CDR3. CDR3 DNA sequence: TGTGCCAGCAGCTTAGTTCCGGGACACAAGAACACTGAAGCTTTCTTT. Protein: CASSLVPGHKNTEAFF. Using reference TRBV5-6 and TRBJ1-1 for the parts outside the CDR3, the full variable domain is DAGVTQSPTHLIKTRGQQVTLRCSPKSGHDTVSWYQQALGQGPQFIFQYYEEEERQRGNFPDRFSGHQFPNYSSELNVNALLLGDSALYLCASSLVPGHKNTEAFFGQGTRLTVV.

This clone was recorded a few times. The chain uses TRBV2 and TRBJ2-7; D may match TRBD1 or TRBD2 (5 bases each). Germline V gene sequence: CDR1 SNHLY, CDR2 FYNNEI. There are 11 residues in the CDR3. Trimming cost V 2 bases and J 13 bases, with 12 bases left between them. CDR3 in amino acids: CASSELGVRYF. DNA of the CDR3: TGTGCCAGCAGTGAATTGGGGGTACGATACTTC.

This chain connects TRBV6-4 to TRBJ2-1, with 9 positions matching TRBD2. Per germline, CDR1 MRHNA and CDR2 SNTAGT. V was pared by 2 bases and J by 5 bases, with 7 bases of the junction left unmatched. CDR3 length: 16 residues. This CDR3 is CASSDGTSGLHNEQFF. The CDR3 nucleotides are TGTGCCAGCAGTGACGGTACTAGCGGGCTACACAATGAGCAGTTCTTC.

This clone appeared once. The chain carries TRBV10-3 and TRBJ1-3; the D is unclear. From germline, CDR1 is ENHRY and CDR2 SYGVKD. CDR3 size: 13 residues. V gave up 1 base and J gave up 3 bases, with 4 bases separating them. The CDR3 DNA is TGTGCCATCAGTGAGTTAGTTGGAAACACCATATATTTT. Protein: CAISELVGNTIYF.

The chain carries TRBV7-2 and TRBJ2-1; D may match TRBD1 or TRBD2 (5 bases each). Germline V gene lookup returns CDR1 SGHTA and CDR2 FQGNSA. Trimming removed 6 bases from V and 0 bases from J, with 12 bases in between. The length of the CDR3 is 15 residues. For the CDR3, the DNA is TGTGCCAGCAGTCGGGACCCTAGCTCCTACAATGAGCAGTTCTTC. Amino acids: CASSRDPSSYNEQFF.

The chain has TRBV7-2 and TRBJ2-5; TRBD1 matches at 9 bases. With V trimmed by 5 bases and J by 9 bases, 4 bases remained unmatched. Germline CDR1 and CDR2: SGHTA and FQGNSA. The CDR3 is 12 residues long. CDR3: CASSLDRGSQYF. The CDR3 DNA reads TGTGCCAGCAGCCTCGACAGGGGGTCCCAGTACTTC.

In this sample, this clone turned up a few times. The chain carries TRBV15 and TRBJ1-5; D remains ambiguous. The CDR3 totals 12 residues. Looked up from germline, CDR1 is LNHNV and CDR2 is YYDKDF (reference sequence). Deletions cut 0 bases from V and 4 bases from J, with 1 base between. In DNA, the CDR3 is TGTGCCACCAGCAGAGAGAATCAGCCCCAGCATTTT. Its translation is CATSRENQPQHF. The variable domain in full, with the rest retrieved from reference TRBV15 and TRBJ1-5, is DAMVIQNPRYQVTQFGKPVTLSCSQTLNHNVMYWYQQKSSQAPKLLFHYYDKDFNNEADTPDNFQSRRPNTSFCFLDIRSPGLGDTAMYLCATSRENQPQHFGDGTRLSIL.

This chain connects TRBV21-1 to TRBJ2-7; the D segment call TRBD2 is taken from the table without a DNA check. TRBV21-1 is deemed a pseudogene. This CDR3 has 14 residues. The CDR3 reads CASSKGRRDYEQYF. In DNA, the CDR3 is TGTGCCAGCAGCAAAGGTAGGAGGGATTACGAGCAGTACTTC.

This chain joins TRBV7-2 and TRBJ2-7, with D uncertain. Trimming pared 5 bases from V and 2 bases from J, leaving 4 bases between. The germline V gene encodes CDR1 SGHTA and CDR2 FQGNSA. This CDR3 is 11 amino acids long. CDR3 amino acids: CASSLTYEQYF. CDR3 bases: TGTGCCAGCAGCCTTACCTACGAGCAGTACTTC.

This clone was seen a few times. The rearrangement uses TRBV2 and TRBJ1-2, with a weak D call TRBD1 (5 bases). The CDR3 extends over 14 amino acids. Trimming removed 7 bases at V and 7 bases at J, with 19 bases between. Germline lookup yields CDR1 SNHLY and CDR2 FYNNEI. The CDR3 DNA is TGTGCCAGCAAGGACGAGGGGTCCCCCGGTGGCTACACCTTC. It is translated as CASKDEGSPGGYTF.

The rearrangement joins TRBV6-4 to TRBJ2-7, with D maybe TRBD1 (6 bases). The ends were cut back, 2 bases at V and 1 base at J, with 9 bases in the middle. This CDR3 comprises 14 residues. Germline V gene data show CDR1 as MRHNA and CDR2 as SNTAGT. DNA for the CDR3: TGTGCCAGCAGTGACCTACAGGGTTCCTACGAGCAGTACTTC. Translating it yields CASSDLQGSYEQYF.

This clone was observed a handful of times. The chain recombines TRBV21-1 with TRBJ1-4; the table names TRBD1, a call not compared with the DNA. TRBV21-1 is flagged as a pseudogene. This CDR3 spans 16 amino acids. The CDR3 coding sequence is TGTGCCAGCAGCAACACCGGGACAGCAACTAATGAAAAACTGTTTTTT. As protein: CASSNTGTATNEKLFF.

This chain joins TRBV19 and TRBJ1-5; TRBD1 aligns across 7 bases. Germline V gives CDR1 LNHDA, CDR2 SQIVND (reference sequence). The CDR3 loop spans 15 amino acids. Germline trimming cut 2 bases from V and 4 bases from J; bases unmatched to any gene: 5. In DNA form, the CDR3 reads TGTGCCAGTAGTATATGGGGGACAGTTAATCAGCCCCAGCATTTT. It codes for CASSIWGTVNQPQHF.

The rearrangement joins TRBV2 to TRBJ2-6, with 10 nucleotides matching TRBD2. V lost 7 bases, J lost 0 bases, and 9 bases stayed unmatched. The CDR3 runs to 18 residues. Germline CDR1 reads SNHLY; CDR2 reads FYNNEI. The CDR3 DNA reads TGTGCCAGCATTCCGGGACTAGCGACTGGCTCTGGGGCCAACGTCCTGACTTTC. Residues: CASIPGLATGSGANVLTF.

This clone has just one count. The rearrangement links TRBV5-1 to TRBJ2-3; D call uncertain. This CDR3 has 13 residues. Germline V CDR1 and CDR2: SGHRS, YFSETQ. V lost 2 bases to trimming and J lost 6 bases, with 10 bases between them. The CDR3 nucleotides are TGCGCCAGCAGCTTTCAAACCGACGATACGCAGTATTTT. Its protein product is CASSFQTDDTQYF.

The chain carries TRBV5-6 and TRBJ1-3; a possible D gene is TRBD1 (6 bases). The length of the CDR3 is 16 residues. Trimming shortened V by 0 bases and J by 0 bases, and 10 bases separated the two germline ends. From germline, CDR1 is SGHDT and CDR2 YYEEEE. DNA for the CDR3: TGTGCCAGCAGCTTGGCCACAGGGAGCTCTGGAAACACCATATATTTT. Translation gives CASSLATGSSGNTIYF.

V is TRBV6-6 and J is TRBJ2-7, with D perhaps TRBD2 (5 bases). This CDR3 contains 13 residues. V lost 2 bases to trimming and J lost 6 bases, with 11 bases between them. Germline V CDR1 and CDR2: MNHNY, SVGAGI (reference sequence). In nucleotides, the CDR3 is TGTGCCAGCAGTTACGAGGGATCTGGCGAGCAGTACTTC. This gives the protein CASSYEGSGEQYF.

This chain uses TRBV6-1 with TRBJ2-7; D might be TRBD1 (6 bases). The V end was cut by 8 bases, the J end by 3 bases, with 14 bases between. The CDR3 consists of 13 residues. CDR1 and CDR2 (germline): MNHNS, SASEGT. CDR3 nucleotides: TGTGCCAGCTTTGCCCAGGACAGCTACGAGCAGTACTTC. Translating it yields CASFAQDSYEQYF.